Presented here are 15 T cell receptor beta chains from one specimen sequenced in a study of shared clonotypes between healthy human individuals. Libraries were prepared by immunoSEQ multiplex PCR; TCRdb keeps only in-frame clonotypes and omits some of them. The sample lists roughly 2.2 million clones; more than 80% were seen once. The sample was naive CD4+ T cells from PBMCs. Specified subset: CD45RA+ positively selected. Every receptor here comes from a man aged 18 to 29 in good health. Some clones in this sample may be carry-over from other donors' samples.

The rearrangement links TRBV7-9 to TRBJ1-2, with a tentative D call TRBD1 (6 bases). Per germline, CDR1 SEHNR and CDR2 FQNEAQ (reference sequence). V gave up 5 bases and J gave up 1 base, with 14 bases separating them. The CDR3 contains 15 residues. CDR3 sequence: CASSPQGLDNYGYTF. The CDR3 DNA reads as TGTGCCAGCAGCCCACAGGGTTTGGATAACTATGGCTACACCTTC.

The V call is TRBV27, the J call TRBJ2-7, with 11 bases that match TRBD2. CDR3 length equals 15 residues. V gave up 7 bases and J gave up 0 bases; unmatched junction bases: 5. CDR1 MNHEY and CDR2 SMNVEV come from the germline V gene (reference sequence). The DNA of the CDR3 is TGTGCCAGCACTAGACTAGCGGGGAGCTCCTACGAGCAGTACTTC. This translates into CASTRLAGSSYEQYF.

This rearrangement joins TRBV18 to TRBJ2-7; no reliable D call. Trimming removed 3 bases from V and 7 bases from J, with 10 bases in between. Germline loops: CDR1 KGHSH, CDR2 LQKENI. The CDR3 runs 12 residues. The CDR3 here is CASSPSKGEQYF. The CDR3 DNA reads as TGTGCCAGCTCACCGTCTAAGGGAGAGCAGTACTTC.

The chain employs TRBV29-1 and TRBJ1-2; TRBD1 matches 10 bases. The CDR3 is 14 amino acids. Germline V gene lookup returns CDR1 SQVTM and CDR2 ANQGSEA. With 6 bases clipped from V and 5 bases from J, the junction kept 9 bases outside the gene matches. DNA for the CDR3: TGCAGCGTGGGACAGGGGCCAGGGAGATATGGCTACACCTTC. Translated: CSVGQGPGRYGYTF.

The chain carries TRBV11-3 and TRBJ2-3; tentative D call: TRBD1 (7 bases). V lost 5 bases to trimming and J lost 1 base, with 16 bases between them. The length of the CDR3 is 16 residues. CDR1 and CDR2 (germline): SGHNT, YENEEA. The CDR3, as DNA: TGTGCCAGCAGCACCCGGGCCAGGGGGGGCACAGATACGCAGTATTTT. Residues: CASSTRARGGTDTQYF.

This sequence joins TRBV21-1 and TRBJ2-1; no DNA check was done on the table's D call, TRBD1. TRBV21-1 is noted as a pseudogene. This CDR3 contains 15 residues. DNA for the CDR3: TGTGCCAGCAGCTTGTACAGGCGGCCCTACAATGAGCAGTTCTTC. Amino acid sequence: CASSLYRRPYNEQFF.

CDR3 nucleotide sequence: TGCGCCAGCAGCTTGGGGCTGCATAGCAATCAGCCCCAGCATTTT. The encoded protein is CASSLGLHSNQPQHF. V usage is TRBV5-1 and J usage is TRBJ1-5; D unclear. Germline CDR1 SGHRS, CDR2 YFSETQ. The CDR3 sequence is 15 residues long. The V end lost 0 bases, the J end lost 0 bases, and 7 bases lay between the germline ends.

V and J are TRBV27 and TRBJ1-1; D may be TRBD1 (5 bases). Germline V gene lookup returns CDR1 MNHEY and CDR2 SMNVEV (reference sequence). With 6 bases removed from V and 4 bases from J, the gap between germline ends came to 15 bases. The CDR3 length is 14 residues. For the CDR3, the DNA is TGTGCCAGCAGCCTAGGGACCTTTACCACTGAAGCTTTCTTT. It translates to CASSLGTFTTEAFF.

The chain has TRBV4-1 and TRBJ1-2; the D gene is possibly TRBD1 (6 bases). Trimming stripped 5 bases from V and 3 bases from J, with 13 bases between. The CDR3 is 14 amino acids. CDR1 MGHRA and CDR2 YSYEKL come from the germline V gene. Here the CDR3 DNA reads TGCGCCAGCAGCTCCCTGACAGGACACTATGGCTACACCTTC. Protein product: CASSSLTGHYGYTF.

The genes are TRBV4-2 and TRBJ2-7; D is ambiguous. Germline V gives CDR1 LGHNA, CDR2 YNFKEQ. With 0 bases removed from V and 5 bases from J, the gap between germline ends came to 20 bases. CDR3 size: 17 residues. CDR3 amino acids: CASSQEPRLLVTHEQYF. For the CDR3, the DNA is TGTGCCAGCAGCCAAGAACCCCGCCTGCTTGTCACCCACGAGCAGTACTTC.

The rearrangement joins TRBV7-3 to TRBJ1-2, with D unresolved. V dropped 1 base and J dropped 8 bases, with 11 bases sitting between them. The CDR3 is 13 amino acids. Germline loops: CDR1 SGHTA, CDR2 FQGTGA. In DNA, the CDR3 is TGTGCCAGCAGCTTAATTTCAGGCAGCGGCTACACCTTC. Translated: CASSLISGSGYTF.

This chain uses TRBV28 with TRBJ1-1; D unclear. Trimming pared 5 bases from V and 3 bases from J, leaving 10 bases between. The germline CDR1 and CDR2 sequences are MDHEN and SYDVKM. This CDR3 comprises 13 residues. CDR3 region: CASSMDGHTEAFF. CDR3 DNA sequence: TGTGCCAGCAGTATGGACGGACACACTGAAGCTTTCTTT.

V and J are TRBV29-1 and TRBJ2-2; 8 bases align to TRBD1. Per germline, CDR1 SQVTM and CDR2 ANQGSEA. The ends lost 7 bases at V and 4 bases at J; junction bases unmatched: 11. There are 15 residues in the CDR3. As DNA, the CDR3 is TGCAGCGCAGACACAGGGGGAGTGACCACCGGGGAGCTGTTTTTT. Protein product: CSADTGGVTTGELFF.

V and J are TRBV10-3 and TRBJ1-5; 7 bases align to TRBD1. The CDR3 runs 13 residues. The germline gives CDR1 ENHRY, CDR2 SYGVKD. V was pared by 9 bases and J by 5 bases, with 7 bases of the junction left unmatched. The CDR3 DNA is TGTGCCATGAGACAGGGCCAAGATCAGCCCCAGCATTTT. This translates into CAMRQGQDQPQHF.

CDR3 protein: CASSPPPGQGEGYTF. CDR3 DNA sequence: TGTGCCAGCTCACCCCCCCCGGGACAGGGGGAGGGCTACACCTTC. The J gene is TRBJ1-2, the V gene TRBV18, with 11 nucleotides matching TRBD1. Germline loops: CDR1 KGHSH, CDR2 LQKENI. The ends lost 3 bases at V and 8 bases at J; junction bases unmatched: 8. This CDR3 spans 15 amino acids.